These 4 T cell receptor beta chains share one sample of origin, sequenced in a study of cytomegalovirus exposure and HLA in healthy donors. 60 Vbeta and 13 Jbeta primers were used in PCR. Clones were sequenced by immunoSEQ multiplex PCR, and TCRdb holds only the in-frame ones, with some missing. The sample shows 100,000 or so clones, over 80% of them seen only once. Sequencing was carried out using PBMCs. The receptors originated from a man aged 25 to 40 in good health and CMV-seropositive.

The genes are TRBV27 and TRBJ2-1, with D perhaps matching TRBD1 (5 bases). V was cut by 2 bases and J by 5 bases, with 10 bases left in between. Germline lookup yields CDR1 MNHEY and CDR2 SMNVEV (reference sequence). CDR3 length: 14 residues. The CDR3 DNA reads as TGTGCCAGCAGTTTACGGCCAGGGAACAATGAGCAGTTCTTC. Translated: CASSLRPGNNEQFF.

The chain carries TRBV2 and TRBJ2-2; D perhaps matches TRBD1 (5 bases). The DNA end is more similar to TRBJ1-3, so the J call may be wrong. CDR1 and CDR2 (germline): SNHLY, FYNNEI. The CDR3 contains 16 residues. DNA for the CDR3: TGTGCCAGCAGTGAGACCAGGGCCTTCTCTGGAAACACCATATATTTT. Translation gives CASSETRAFSGNTIYF.

The chain recombines TRBV19 with TRBJ2-1; D uncertain. Trimming removed 1 base at V and 2 bases at J, with 9 bases between. Germline V gives CDR1 LNHDA, CDR2 SQIVND (reference sequence). The CDR3 sequence is 15 residues long. CDR3 DNA sequence: TGTGCCAGTAGTATAGCCGTAGCACCCTACAATGAGCAGTTCTTC. Its protein product is CASSIAVAPYNEQFF.

This chain links TRBV29-1 with TRBJ2-1, with D unclear. The CDR3 is made up of 12 amino acids. The germline CDR1 and CDR2 sequences are SQVTM and ANQGSEA. The ends were cut back, 6 bases at V and 3 bases at J, with 9 bases in the middle. The CDR3 loop is CSVQTGYNEQFF. The CDR3 DNA reads TGCAGCGTGCAGACGGGCTACAATGAGCAGTTCTTC.